Given below is one T cell receptor beta chain in context. Its antigen is as yet unknown. Germline V gene data show CDR1 as WNHNN and CDR2 as SYGVQD (reference sequence). Deletions cut 7 bases from V and 3 bases from J, with 16 bases between. The CDR3 sequence is 15 residues long. Each and every patient relapsed after autologous stem cell transplantation, and patients got differing brentuximab vedotin exposure. The sample comes from a study of PD-1 blockade in classical Hodgkin lymphoma. Study context: Nivolumab 3 mg/kg was given intravenously every 2 weeks.

This table comes from immunoSEQ multiplex PCR, and its TCRdb copy is limited to in-frame clones, with some not included. This sample has approximately 13,000 clones, with around nine tenths found just once. General study points: Excluded were patients who started nivolumab under 1 year after ASCT, a group that had lower diversity.

This sequence joins TRBV10-1 and TRBJ1-5; D is uncertain. The sample in question was peripheral blood mononuclear cells (PBMCs), obtained at baseline. The source is a human donor with classical Hodgkin lymphoma. The chain's CDR3 is CASISSGRDNQPQHF. The DNA of the CDR3 is TGCGCCAGCATAAGCTCGGGGAGAGACAATCAGCCCCAGCATTTT.